A single sample is the source of the 22 T cell receptor beta chains below, sequenced in a study of T-cell reconstitution after alpha-beta-depleted transplantation in children. Preparation of the TCRbeta library was carried out with unique molecular identifiers. TCRdb re-called the PCR reads with MiXCR, one entry per CDR3 protein. The sample records about 580,000 distinct CDR3 sequences, under 30% being singletons. The sequencing here drew on PBMCs, mostly from graft donor cells, taken 360 days after TCRalphabeta/CD19-depleted stem cell transplant. These TCRs come from a boy younger than two who had a stem cell transplant for acute myeloid leukemia, so the T cells may come from the graft donor.

Turning to this clonotype: It may be a read error: a sequence one base away is much more abundant. This rearrangement joins TRBV4-1 to TRBJ2-2, with D possibly being TRBD1 (5 bases). CDR1 and CDR2 (germline): MGHRA, YSYEKL. The CDR3 spans 17 residues. The CDR3, as DNA: TGCGCCTGCAGCCACAAGCGAATCCAGGGGAACACCGGGGAGCTGTTTTTT. This codes for CACSHKRIQGNTGELFF.

Concerning this clonotype itself: This may stem from a read error, because a much larger clone lies one nucleotide away. The chain is built from TRBV29-1 and TRBJ2-1, with 12 nucleotides matching TRBD2. This CDR3 contains 12 residues. Germline V lookup: CDR1 SQVTM, CDR2 ANQGSEA. Trimming took 8 bases from V and 10 from J; bases not matched to a gene: 6. In DNA, the CDR3 is TGCAGCCGCACTAGCGGGGGGCCCGAGCAGTTCTTC. Its protein is CSRTSGGPEQFF.

This clonotype turned up a few times. With a much larger clone just one base away, this may be a read error. The V call is TRBV14, the J call TRBJ2-1, with 8 bases fitting TRBD2. Germline V gene sequence: CDR1 SGHDN, CDR2 FVKESK. J lost 2 bases, V lost 1 base, and 4 bases had no gene match. This CDR3 is 16 amino acids long. The CDR3 is CASSQGYGGAYNEQFF. CDR3 bases: TGTGCCAGCAGCCAAGGATACGGGGGGGCCTACAATGAGCAGTTCTTC.

The V call is TRBV12-3 or TRBV12-4, the J call TRBJ2-2; 8 bases fit TRBD2. Trimming removed 4 bases from V and 0 bases from J; junction bases left unmatched: 1. The CDR3 consists of 15 residues. The CDR3: CASSWGLANTGELFF. The CDR3 DNA sequence: TGTGCCAGCAGTTGGGGACTAGCGAACACCGGGGAGCTGTTTTTT.

This clonotype has ten or more counts. The chain is built from TRBV29-1 and TRBJ2-1, with TRBD1 matching 9 bases. Germline V gene lookup returns CDR1 SQVTM and CDR2 ANQGSEA. The CDR3 sequence is 14 residues long. J lost 4 bases, V lost 4 bases, and 5 bases had no gene match. CDR3 amino acids: CSVAMGQGYNEQFF. The CDR3 DNA reads as TGCAGCGTTGCGATGGGACAGGGTTACAATGAGCAGTTCTTC.

This clonotype appeared many times. V and J are TRBV4-3 and TRBJ2-2; D is unclear. CDR1 LGHNA and CDR2 YSLEER come from the germline V gene. This CDR3 has 16 amino acids. Trimming took off 1 base at V and 5 bases at J, with 14 bases between the two ends. The CDR3 spells CASSQALIRGTGELFF. The DNA of the CDR3 is TGCGCCAGCAGCCAAGCCCTAATCCGTGGTACCGGGGAGCTGTTTTTT.

Ten or more counts support this clonotype. The chain employs TRBV20-1 and TRBJ2-1; the D is unclear. The germline V and J ends were trimmed by 3 bases and 2 bases, with 11 bases remaining between them. Germline V lookup: CDR1 DFQATT, CDR2 SNEGSKA (reference sequence). The CDR3 is 14 amino acids. CDR3 sequence reads: CSARAPYTYNEQFF. The CDR3 nucleotides are TGCAGTGCTAGGGCGCCATATACCTACAATGAGCAGTTCTTC.

This sequence joins TRBV5-1 and TRBJ2-1; D call uncertain. The CDR3 contains 15 residues. The V end lost 6 bases, the J end lost 5 bases, and 18 bases lay between the germline ends. The germline V gene encodes CDR1 SGHRS and CDR2 YFSETQ. The CDR3 here is CASTLSPGPHNEQFF. CDR3 bases: TGCGCCAGCACCCTAAGCCCCGGTCCCCACAATGAGCAGTTCTTC. Variable domain in full (rest from reference TRBV5-1 and TRBJ2-1): KAGVTQTPRYLIKTRGQQVTLSCSPISGHRSVSWYQQTPGQGLQFLFEYFSETQRNKGNFPGRFSGRQFSNSRSEMNVSTLELGDSALYLCASTLSPGPHNEQFFGPGTRLTVL.

The chain carries TRBV7-9 and TRBJ2-1; D is possibly TRBD2 (7 bases). Trimming shortened V by 10 bases and J by 0 bases, and 16 bases separated the two germline ends. Germline V lookup: CDR1 SEHNR, CDR2 FQNEAQ (reference sequence). The CDR3 totals 15 residues. CDR3 DNA: TGTGCCATGGGCCCCGGGGGGCGCTCCTACAATGAGCAGTTCTTC. Translated, it gives CAMGPGGRSYNEQFF.

The chain joins TRBV20-1 to TRBJ2-7; D possibly corresponds to TRBD2 (7 bases). Germline V gene sequence: CDR1 DFQATT, CDR2 SNEGSKA (reference sequence). This CDR3 has 17 amino acids. Trimming stripped 5 bases from V and 0 bases from J, with 23 bases between. The CDR3 DNA reads TGCAGTGCTTGGATGCCCTATGGCGGGGGCAGCTCCTACGAGCAGTACTTC. Its protein is CSAWMPYGGGSSYEQYF.

This clonotype was counted a few times. The CDR3 loop is CASNPTQAAYGYTF. For the CDR3, the DNA is TGTGCCAGCAACCCAACACAGGCAGCCTATGGCTACACCTTC. The chain couples TRBV28 to TRBJ1-2; a weak D match, TRBD1 (5 bases). The V and J ends lost 7 bases and 4 bases respectively, with 16 bases between them. This CDR3 comprises 14 residues. Germline CDR1 is MDHEN and CDR2 is SYDVKM.

The chain combines TRBV28 with TRBJ2-3; D is ambiguous. Germline V gene data show CDR1 as MDHEN and CDR2 as SYDVKM. The germline V and J ends were trimmed by 2 bases and 2 bases, with 8 bases remaining between them. The length of the CDR3 is 14 residues. The CDR3 bases are TGTGCCAGCAGTTTAGGGCGGACCACAGATACGCAGTATTTT. This gives the protein CASSLGRTTDTQYF. The whole variable domain, filled in from reference TRBV28 and TRBJ2-3, reads DVKVTQSSRYLVKRTGEKVFLECVQDMDHENMFWYRQDPGLGLRLIYFSYDVKMKEKGDIPEGYSVSREKKERFSLILESASTNQTSMYLCASSLGRTTDTQYFGPGTRLTVL.

The V gene is TRBV15, the J gene TRBJ2-2; TRBD1 matches 10 bases. Germline-derived CDR1 and CDR2 are LNHNV and YYDKDF (reference sequence). The V gene end was trimmed by 0 bases and the J gene end by 7 bases; junction bases not matched to a gene: 8. CDR3 length: 17 amino acids. CDR3 loop: CATSRDGTGDYFGELFF. DNA for the CDR3: TGTGCCACCAGCAGAGATGGGACAGGGGATTACTTCGGGGAGCTGTTTTTT.

Remarks on this clonotype: A much larger clone lies one base from this, so it may be a read error. This CDR3 is missing its conserved last phenylalanine or tryptophan, likely due to a read error. The chain carries TRBV12-5 and TRBJ1-2; D call uncertain. Trimming took off 1 base at V and 5 bases at J, with 8 bases between the two ends. The CDR3 loop spans 13 amino acids. Germline CDR1 LGHNT, CDR2 FRNRAP. The CDR3 DNA reads TGTGCTAGTGGTTTGGAGGCTCGTTATGGCTACACCTTG. Its protein is CASGLEARYGYTL.

In this sample, this clonotype turned up a few times. The rearrangement uses TRBV6-1 and TRBJ2-5; 7 positions match TRBD2. The CDR3 has 14 residues. Per the germline V gene, CDR1 is MNHNS and CDR2 is SASEGT. V trimming: 5 bases; J trimming: 2 bases; junction bases outside the gene matches: 5. CDR3 in amino acids: CASSTPGGQETQYF. Here the CDR3 DNA reads TGTGCCAGCAGTACCCCGGGGGGTCAAGAGACCCAGTACTTC.

The rearrangement uses TRBV7-2 and TRBJ2-1; D is possibly TRBD1 or TRBD2 (5 bases each). CDR3 size: 15 residues. V was shortened by 5 bases and J by 7 bases, with 18 bases between the two germline ends. CDR1 and CDR2 (germline): SGHTA, FQGNSA. CDR3 DNA: TGTGCCAGCAGCCCAACCCCCGGGACCACGAATGAGCAGTTCTTC. As protein: CASSPTPGTTNEQFF. Drawing the rest from reference TRBV7-2 and TRBJ2-1, the complete variable domain is GAGVSQSPSNKVTEKGKDVELRCDPISGHTALYWYRQSLGQGLEFLIYFQGNSAPDKSGLPSDRFSAERTGGSVSTLTIQRTQQEDSAVYLCASSPTPGTTNEQFFGPGTRLTVL.

This clonotype was counted at least ten times. V and J are TRBV20-1 and TRBJ1-2; 7 nucleotides align to TRBD1. V was pared by 6 bases and J by 5 bases, with 3 bases of the junction left unmatched. Per germline, CDR1 DFQATT and CDR2 SNEGSKA (reference sequence). The CDR3 sequence is 11 residues long. The CDR3 sequence: CSAGQEYGYTF. The CDR3 DNA sequence: TGCAGTGCCGGACAGGAATATGGCTACACCTTC.

This clonotype has only a few counts. V gene TRBV7-2 combines with J gene TRBJ2-6, with D maybe TRBD1 (5 bases). The V end lost 3 bases, the J end lost 5 bases, and 17 bases lay between the germline ends. The CDR3 contains 17 residues. CDR1 and CDR2 from the germline V gene are SGHTA and FQGNSA. The CDR3 sequence is CASSFSTTGAWANVLTF. The DNA for the CDR3 is TGTGCCAGCAGCTTTAGCACTACAGGTGCCTGGGCCAACGTCCTGACTTTC.

This clonotype was seen ten or more times. The CDR3 region is CASSLSEVANYGYTF. In DNA, the CDR3 is TGTGCCAGCAGCTTAAGCGAGGTGGCCAACTATGGCTACACCTTC. This sequence joins TRBV7-2 and TRBJ1-2; no definite D call. Germline values: CDR1 SGHTA, CDR2 FQGNSA. The CDR3 covers 15 residues. Trimming took 2 bases from V and 2 from J, leaving 12 bases between them.

The chain joins TRBV6-1 to TRBJ2-5, with D uncertain. Trimming left V 7 bases short and J 1 base short, with 16 bases between. Germline CDR1 is MNHNS and CDR2 is SASEGT. The length of the CDR3 is 15 residues. CDR3 in DNA: TGTGCCAGCACTCGGGTCAACGCCTTCCAAGAGACCCAGTACTTC. Protein: CASTRVNAFQETQYF.

This clonotype was counted a few times. This rearrangement joins TRBV2 to TRBJ2-2, with TRBD1 matching over 7 bases. The V and J ends lost 9 bases and 4 bases, in that order; junction bases with no gene match: 8. This CDR3 is 14 amino acids long. The germline V gene encodes CDR1 SNHLY and CDR2 FYNNEI. In DNA, the CDR3 is TGTGCCAGAGGGGGAGCAGGGGGCACCGGGGAGCTGTTTTTT. This encodes CARGGAGGTGELFF.

This clonotype was observed many times. The V gene is TRBV28, the J gene TRBJ1-6; D not resolved. The CDR3 is 14 amino acids. Germline V gene lookup returns CDR1 MDHEN and CDR2 SYDVKM. Between the trimmed V and J ends, which lost 3 bases and 7 bases, there was a span of 10 bases. CDR3 sequence (DNA): TGTGCCAGCAGTTTCTCCGTCTGGAATTCACCCCTCCACTTT. This sequence encodes CASSFSVWNSPLHF.